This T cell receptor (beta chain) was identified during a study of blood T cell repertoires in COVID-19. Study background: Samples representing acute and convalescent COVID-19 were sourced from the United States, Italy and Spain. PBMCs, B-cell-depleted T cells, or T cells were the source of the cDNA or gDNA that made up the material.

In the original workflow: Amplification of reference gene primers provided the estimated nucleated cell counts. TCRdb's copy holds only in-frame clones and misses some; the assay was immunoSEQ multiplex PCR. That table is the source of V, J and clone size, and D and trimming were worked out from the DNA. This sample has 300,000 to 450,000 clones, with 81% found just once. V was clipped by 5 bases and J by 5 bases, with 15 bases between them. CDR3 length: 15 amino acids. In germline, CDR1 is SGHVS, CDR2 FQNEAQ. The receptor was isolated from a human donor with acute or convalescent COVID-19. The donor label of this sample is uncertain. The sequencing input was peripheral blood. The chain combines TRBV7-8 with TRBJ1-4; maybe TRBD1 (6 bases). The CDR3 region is CASSTSGTPNEKLFF. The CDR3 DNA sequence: TGTGCCAGCAGCACCTCCGGGACACCGAATGAAAAACTGTTTTTT.